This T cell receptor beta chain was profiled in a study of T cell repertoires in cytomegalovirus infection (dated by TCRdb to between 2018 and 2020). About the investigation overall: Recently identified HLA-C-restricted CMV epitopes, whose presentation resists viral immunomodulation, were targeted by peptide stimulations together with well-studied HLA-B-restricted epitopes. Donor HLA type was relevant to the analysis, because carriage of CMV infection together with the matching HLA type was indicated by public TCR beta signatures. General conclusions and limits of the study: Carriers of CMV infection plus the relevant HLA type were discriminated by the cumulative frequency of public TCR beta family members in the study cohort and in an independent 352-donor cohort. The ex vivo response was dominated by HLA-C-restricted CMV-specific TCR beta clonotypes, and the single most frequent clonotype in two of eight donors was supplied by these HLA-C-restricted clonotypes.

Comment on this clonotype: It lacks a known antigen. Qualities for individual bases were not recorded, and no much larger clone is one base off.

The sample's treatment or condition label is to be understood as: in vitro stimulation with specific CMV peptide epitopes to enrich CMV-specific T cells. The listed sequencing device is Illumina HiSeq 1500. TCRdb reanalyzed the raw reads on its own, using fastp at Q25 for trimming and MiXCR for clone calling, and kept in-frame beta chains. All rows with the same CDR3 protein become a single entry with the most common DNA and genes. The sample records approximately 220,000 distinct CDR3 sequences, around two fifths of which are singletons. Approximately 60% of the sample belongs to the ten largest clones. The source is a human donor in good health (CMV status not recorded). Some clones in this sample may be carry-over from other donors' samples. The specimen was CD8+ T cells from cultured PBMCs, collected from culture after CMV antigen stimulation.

In nucleotides, the sequence is TGTGCCAGCACGGACTCGAGCTCCTACAATGAGCAGTTCTTC. This translates into CASTDSSSYNEQFF. The rearranged segments are TRBV28 and TRBJ2-1, and perhaps TRBD2 as D gene, on 5 matching bases. The CDR3 runs 14 amino acids, cysteine and phenylalanine included. Of the read, only the CDR3 DNA is kept; its 42 bases are in frame from base 1. V is reduced by 7 bases and J by 0 bases, leaving a spacing of 10 bases between them. CDR1 MDHEN and CDR2 SYDVKM are derived from the germline V gene.